The 4 T cell receptor beta chains below were found in one sample sequenced in a study of T cells in Graves' hyperthyroidism and ophthalmopathy. Researchers amplified the TCR beta CDR3 regions from RNA transcripts. The TCR CDR3 first-round RT-PCR relied on the HTBI primer set. TCRdb called the multiplex PCR reads again in MiXCR, with one record for every CDR3 protein. The sample consists of approximately 510,000 distinct CDR3 sequences, around 20% of them appearing once. The specimen was blood. The receptors originated from a man aged 18 to 30 with Graves' hyperthyroidism.

Many counts were recorded for this clonotype. This chain joins TRBV19 and TRBJ2-7; D perhaps matches TRBD1 (7 bases). The CDR3 totals 14 residues. Between the trimmed V and J ends, which lost 5 bases and 4 bases, there was a span of 15 bases. Per germline, CDR1 LNHDA and CDR2 SQIVND (reference sequence). This CDR3 is CASSPSTGRYEQYF. In nucleotides, the CDR3 is TGTGCCAGTAGTCCATCGACAGGGAGGTACGAGCAGTACTTC.

The chain combines TRBV4-1 with TRBJ2-5; 13 bases map to TRBD2. Per germline, CDR1 MGHRA and CDR2 YSYEKL. V lost 0 bases and J lost 0; bases outside the gene matches: 4. This CDR3 contains 18 residues. This CDR3 reads CASSQERTSGGYQETQYF. In nucleotides, the CDR3 is TGCGCCAGCAGCCAAGAACGGACTAGCGGGGGTTACCAAGAGACCCAGTACTTC.

This clonotype was picked up many times. V and J are TRBV6-5 and TRBJ1-1, with D uncertain. The CDR3 loop spans 15 amino acids. Germline-derived CDR1 and CDR2 are MNHEY and SVGAGI. Trimming took off 0 bases at V and 8 bases at J, with 16 bases between the two ends. The CDR3 coding sequence is TGTGCCAGCAGTTACTCGTTTTCGGTCTCGAACGAAGCTTTCTTT. This encodes CASSYSFSVSNEAFF.

This clonotype has just a few counts. The junction departs from the called germline gene at one end, perhaps through a read error. The V gene is TRBV11-2, the J gene TRBJ2-4; 9 bases match TRBD2. Germline lookup yields CDR1 SGHAT and CDR2 FQNNGV. This CDR3 has 12 amino acids. The CDR3 coding sequence is TGTGCCAGCAGCGGGACTAGCAGCATTAAGTACTTC. It codes for CASSGTSSIKYF.